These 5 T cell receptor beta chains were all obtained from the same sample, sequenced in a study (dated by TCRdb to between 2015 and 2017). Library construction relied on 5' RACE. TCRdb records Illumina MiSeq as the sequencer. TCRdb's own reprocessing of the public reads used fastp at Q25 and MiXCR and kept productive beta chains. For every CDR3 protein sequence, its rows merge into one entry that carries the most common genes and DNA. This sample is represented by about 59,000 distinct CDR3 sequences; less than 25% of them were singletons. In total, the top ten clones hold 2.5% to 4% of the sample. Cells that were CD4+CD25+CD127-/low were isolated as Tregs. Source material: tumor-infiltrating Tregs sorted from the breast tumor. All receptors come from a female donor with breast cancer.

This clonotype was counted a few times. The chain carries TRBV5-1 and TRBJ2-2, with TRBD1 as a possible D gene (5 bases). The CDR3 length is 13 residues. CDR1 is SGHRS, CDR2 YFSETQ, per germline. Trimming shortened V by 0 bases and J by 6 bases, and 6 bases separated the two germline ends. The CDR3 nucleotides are TGCGCCAGCAGCTTGGAACAGGCCGGGGAGCTGTTTTTT. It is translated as CASSLEQAGELFF.

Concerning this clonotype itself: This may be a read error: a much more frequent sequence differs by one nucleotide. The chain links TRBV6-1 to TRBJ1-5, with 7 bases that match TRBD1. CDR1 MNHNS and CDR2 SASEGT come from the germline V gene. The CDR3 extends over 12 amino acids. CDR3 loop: CASNRDRAPHHF. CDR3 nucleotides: TGTGCCAGCAATCGAGACAGGGCGCCCCATCATTTT.

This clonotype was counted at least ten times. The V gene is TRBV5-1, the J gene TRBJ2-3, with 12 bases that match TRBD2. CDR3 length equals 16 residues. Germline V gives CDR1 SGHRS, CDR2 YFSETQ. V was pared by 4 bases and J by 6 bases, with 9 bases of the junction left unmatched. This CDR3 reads CASSGTTSGRRDTQYF. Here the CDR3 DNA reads TGCGCCAGCAGCGGAACAACTAGCGGGAGGCGGGATACGCAGTATTTT.

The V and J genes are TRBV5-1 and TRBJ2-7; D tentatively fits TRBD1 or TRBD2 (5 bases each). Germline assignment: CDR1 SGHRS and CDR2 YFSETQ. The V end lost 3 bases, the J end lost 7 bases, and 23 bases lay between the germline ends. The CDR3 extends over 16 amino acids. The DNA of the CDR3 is TGCGCCAGCAGCTCCCCTCCTCGGGACGGGGCTGAGGAGCAGTACTTC. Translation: CASSSPPRDGAEEQYF. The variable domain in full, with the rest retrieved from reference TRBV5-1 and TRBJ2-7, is KAGVTQTPRYLIKTRGQQVTLSCSPISGHRSVSWYQQTPGQGLQFLFEYFSETQRNKGNFPGRFSGRQFSNSRSEMNVSTLELGDSALYLCASSSPPRDGAEEQYFGPGTRLTVT.

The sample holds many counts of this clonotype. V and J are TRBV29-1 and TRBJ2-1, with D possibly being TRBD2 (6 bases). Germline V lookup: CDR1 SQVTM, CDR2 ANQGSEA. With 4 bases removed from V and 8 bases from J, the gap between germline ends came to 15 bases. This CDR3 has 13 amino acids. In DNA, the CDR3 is TGCAGCGTTGTACGGGAGAGGAACCATGAGCAGTTCTTC. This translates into CSVVRERNHEQFF.